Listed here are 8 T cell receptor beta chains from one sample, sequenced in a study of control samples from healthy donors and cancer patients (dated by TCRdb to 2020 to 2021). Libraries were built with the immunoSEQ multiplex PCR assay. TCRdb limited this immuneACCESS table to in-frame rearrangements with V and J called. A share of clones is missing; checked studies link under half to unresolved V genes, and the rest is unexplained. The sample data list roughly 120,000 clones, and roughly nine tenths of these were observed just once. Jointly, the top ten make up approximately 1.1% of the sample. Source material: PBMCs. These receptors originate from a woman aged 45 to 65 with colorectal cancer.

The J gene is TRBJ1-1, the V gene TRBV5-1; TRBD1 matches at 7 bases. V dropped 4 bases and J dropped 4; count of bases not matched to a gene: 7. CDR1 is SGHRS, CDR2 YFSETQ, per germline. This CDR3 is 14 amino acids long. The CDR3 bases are TGCGCCAGCAGCCCCCGACAGGGTACCACTGAAGCTTTCTTT. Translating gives CASSPRQGTTEAFF.

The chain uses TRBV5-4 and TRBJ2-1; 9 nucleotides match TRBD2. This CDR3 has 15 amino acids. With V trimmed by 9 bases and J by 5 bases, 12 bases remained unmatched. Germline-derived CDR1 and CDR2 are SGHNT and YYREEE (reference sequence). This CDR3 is CAITSGGQLNNEQFF. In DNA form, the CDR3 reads TGTGCCATCACCAGCGGGGGGCAGTTGAACAATGAGCAGTTCTTC.

In nucleotides, the CDR3 is TGTGCCAGCAGCAGAGGGACAGGGTCAATCGGTGAGGACACTGAAGCTTTCTTT. Translation: CASSRGTGSIGEDTEAFF. The V gene is TRBV21-1, the J gene TRBJ1-1; no DNA check was done on the table's D call, TRBD1. TRBV21-1 is a recognized pseudogene. The CDR3 extends over 18 amino acids.

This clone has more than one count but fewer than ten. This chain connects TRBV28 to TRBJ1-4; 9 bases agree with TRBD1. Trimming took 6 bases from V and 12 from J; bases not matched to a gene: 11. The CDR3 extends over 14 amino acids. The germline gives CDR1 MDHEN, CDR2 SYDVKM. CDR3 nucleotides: TGTGCCAGCAGACCTGGGGGACAGGGCTCGGAACTGTTTTTT. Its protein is CASRPGGQGSELFF.

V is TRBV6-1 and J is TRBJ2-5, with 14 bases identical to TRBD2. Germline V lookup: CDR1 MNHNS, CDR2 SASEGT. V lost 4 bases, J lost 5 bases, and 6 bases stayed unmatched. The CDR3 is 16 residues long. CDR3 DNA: TGTGCCAGCAGTGGTGGACTAGCGGGAGGAGGTGAGACCCAGTACTTC. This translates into CASSGGLAGGGETQYF.

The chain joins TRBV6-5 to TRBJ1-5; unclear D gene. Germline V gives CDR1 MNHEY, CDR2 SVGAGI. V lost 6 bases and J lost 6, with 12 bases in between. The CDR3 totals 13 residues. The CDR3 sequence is CASRTIWGQPQHF. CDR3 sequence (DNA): TGTGCCAGCAGAACGATTTGGGGTCAGCCCCAGCATTTT.

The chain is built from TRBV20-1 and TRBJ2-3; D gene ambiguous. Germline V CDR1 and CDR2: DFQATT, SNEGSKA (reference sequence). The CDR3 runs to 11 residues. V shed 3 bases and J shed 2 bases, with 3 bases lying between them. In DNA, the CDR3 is TGCAGTGCTAGGTTCACAGATACGCAGTATTTT. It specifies CSARFTDTQYF.

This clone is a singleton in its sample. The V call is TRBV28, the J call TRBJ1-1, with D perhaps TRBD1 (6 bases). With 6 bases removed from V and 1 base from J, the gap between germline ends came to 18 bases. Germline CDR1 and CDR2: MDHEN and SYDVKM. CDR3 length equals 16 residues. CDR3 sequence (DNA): TGTGCCAGCAGCGAACGACAGGTTAGACGGAACACTGAAGCTTTCTTT. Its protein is CASSERQVRRNTEAFF.